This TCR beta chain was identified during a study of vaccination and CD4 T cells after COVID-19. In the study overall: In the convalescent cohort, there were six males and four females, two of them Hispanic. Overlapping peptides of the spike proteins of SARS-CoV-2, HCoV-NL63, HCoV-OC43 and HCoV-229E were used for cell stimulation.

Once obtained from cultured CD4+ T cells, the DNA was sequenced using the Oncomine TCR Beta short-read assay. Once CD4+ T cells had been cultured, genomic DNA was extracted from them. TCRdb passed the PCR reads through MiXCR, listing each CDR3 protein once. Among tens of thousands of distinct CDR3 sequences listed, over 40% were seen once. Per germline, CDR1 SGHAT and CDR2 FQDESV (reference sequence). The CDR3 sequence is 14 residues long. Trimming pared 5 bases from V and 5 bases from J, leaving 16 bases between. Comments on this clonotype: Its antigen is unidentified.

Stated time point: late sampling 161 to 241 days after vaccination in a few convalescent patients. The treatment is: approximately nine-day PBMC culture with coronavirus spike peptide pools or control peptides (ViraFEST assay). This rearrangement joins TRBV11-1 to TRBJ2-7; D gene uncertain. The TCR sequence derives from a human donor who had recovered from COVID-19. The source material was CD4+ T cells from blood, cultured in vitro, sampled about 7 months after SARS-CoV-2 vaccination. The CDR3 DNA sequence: TGTGCCAGCAGCAAAGCGTCGGGTTACGACGAGCAGTACTTC. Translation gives CASSKASGYDEQYF. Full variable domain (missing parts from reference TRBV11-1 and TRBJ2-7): EAEVAQSPRYKITEKSQAVAFWCDPISGHATLYWYRQILGQGPELLVQFQDESVVDDSQLPKDRFSAERLKGVDSTLKIQPAELGDSAMYLCASSKASGYDEQYFGPGTRLTVT.